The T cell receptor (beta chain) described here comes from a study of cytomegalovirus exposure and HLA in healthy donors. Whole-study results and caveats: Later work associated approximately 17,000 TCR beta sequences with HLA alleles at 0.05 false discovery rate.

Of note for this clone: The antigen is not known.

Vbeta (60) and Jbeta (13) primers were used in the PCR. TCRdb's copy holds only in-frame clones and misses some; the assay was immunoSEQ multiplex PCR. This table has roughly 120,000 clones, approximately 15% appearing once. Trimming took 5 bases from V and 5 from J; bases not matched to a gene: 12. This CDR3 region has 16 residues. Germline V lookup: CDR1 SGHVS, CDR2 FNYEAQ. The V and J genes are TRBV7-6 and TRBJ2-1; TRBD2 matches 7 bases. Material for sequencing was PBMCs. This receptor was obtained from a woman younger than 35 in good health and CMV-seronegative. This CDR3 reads CASSPSSGKGDNEQFF. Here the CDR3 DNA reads TGTGCCAGCAGCCCATCCAGCGGGAAAGGGGACAATGAGCAGTTCTTC.